A single sample gave rise to the 28 T cell receptor beta chains below, sequenced in a study of T cell changes during pregnancy in multiple sclerosis. Sequenced by immunoSEQ multiplex PCR; TCRdb stores in-frame clones only, minus some. The sample holds roughly 59,000 clones; over 85% are singletons and the top ten take 3.2%. The specimen comprised CD8+ T cells from peripheral blood mononuclear cells, sampled in the second trimester of pregnancy. All receptors derive from a female donor with multiple sclerosis, enrolled in a pregnancy study.

This clone has only one observation. This same CDR3 is encoded by further DNA sequences in the sample. This chain uses TRBV4-1 with TRBJ1-1; perhaps TRBD1 as D (5 bases). V gave up 1 base and J gave up 4 bases, with 10 bases separating them. The germline gives CDR1 MGHRA, CDR2 YSYEKL. This CDR3 has 14 amino acids. The CDR3 sequence is CASSQGQGSTEAFF. Written as DNA, the CDR3 is TGCGCCAGCAGCCAAGGTCAGGGAAGCACTGAAGCTTTCTTT.

The V call is TRBV2, the J call TRBJ2-1; 7 bases match TRBD2. CDR3 size: 13 residues. The germline V gene encodes CDR1 SNHLY and CDR2 FYNNEI. Unmatched junction bases numbered 3, after V lost 7 bases and J lost 3 bases. The CDR3: CASTASGYNEQFF. Here the CDR3 DNA reads TGTGCCAGCACAGCTAGCGGCTACAATGAGCAGTTCTTC.

The chain carries TRBV6-6 and TRBJ2-3; D is perhaps TRBD1 (5 bases). V dropped 8 bases and J dropped 1 base, with 10 bases sitting between them. Germline-derived CDR1 and CDR2 are MNHNY and SVGAGI (reference sequence). The CDR3 extends over 13 amino acids. Here the CDR3 reads CASLKGGTDTQYF. The CDR3 nucleotides read TGTGCCAGCCTAAAAGGGGGCACAGATACGCAGTATTTT.

The count of this clone is one. This chain connects TRBV11-2 to TRBJ2-1; D ambiguous. V lost 3 bases, J lost 2 bases, and 11 bases lay in between. CDR3 length: 15 amino acids. CDR1 and CDR2 (germline): SGHAT, FQNNGV. The CDR3 nucleotides are TGTGCCAGCAGCTTGACCAGGCGAACCTACAATGAGCAGTTCTTC. It codes for CASSLTRRTYNEQFF. Full variable domain (missing parts from reference TRBV11-2 and TRBJ2-1): EAGVAQSPRYKIIEKRQSVAFWCNPISGHATLYWYQQILGQGPKLLIQFQNNGVVDDSQLPKDRFSAERLKGVDSTLKIQPAKLEDSAVYLCASSLTRRTYNEQFFGPGTRLTVL.

The chain combines TRBV11-2 with TRBJ2-5; D gene uncertain. Per the germline V gene, CDR1 is SGHAT and CDR2 is FQNNGV. With 5 bases removed from V and 2 bases from J, the gap between germline ends came to 9 bases. The CDR3 length is 13 residues. The chain's CDR3 is CASSVPGQETQYF. CDR3 DNA: TGTGCCAGCAGCGTACCCGGGCAAGAGACCCAGTACTTC.

The gene calls are TRBV7-9 and TRBJ2-7; 8 bases map to TRBD2. The CDR3 sequence is 15 residues long. V was clipped by 5 bases and J by 2 bases; unmatched bases: 8. Germline V gene sequence: CDR1 SEHNR, CDR2 FQNEAQ (reference sequence). CDR3 in amino acids: CASSTRLASTYEQYF. The CDR3 DNA follows: TGTGCCAGCAGCACGAGACTAGCGTCTACCTACGAGCAGTACTTC.

The CDR3 region has the DNA TGTGCCAGCAGTTCGATCTCGACCGCAGACAGGGCTGGCTACACCTTC. This codes for CASSSISTADRAGYTF. The chain has TRBV27 and TRBJ1-2; 7 bases match TRBD1. The ends lost 4 bases at V and 7 bases at J; junction bases unmatched: 15. The CDR3 is 16 residues long. Germline-derived CDR1 and CDR2 are MNHEY and SMNVEV (reference sequence).

This clone was picked up one time. The chain has TRBV7-9 and TRBJ1-1; 7 bases line up with TRBD1. Per the germline V gene, CDR1 is SEHNR and CDR2 is FQNEAQ (reference sequence). The V segment lost 4 bases and the J segment 5 bases; nucleotides outside the gene matches: 7. CDR3 length equals 14 residues. CDR3 DNA sequence: TGTGCCAGCAGCTCCCTGACAGGGATGACTGAAGCTTTCTTT. This sequence encodes CASSSLTGMTEAFF.

In DNA form, the CDR3 reads TGTGCCAGCAGTGAACCGGGAACCCAAGAGACCCAGTACTTC. The encoded protein is CASSEPGTQETQYF. The chain combines TRBV25-1 with TRBJ2-5; TRBD2 might be the D (5 bases). V dropped 2 bases and J dropped 1 base, with 8 bases sitting between them. Per germline, CDR1 MGHDK and CDR2 SYGVNS. CDR3 length equals 14 residues.

The chain combines TRBV28 with TRBJ1-1; 9 bases fit TRBD1. The CDR3 runs 16 residues. Trimming cost V 6 bases and J 0 bases; bases outside gene matches: 8. Germline V gene lookup returns CDR1 MDHEN and CDR2 SYDVKM. CDR3 amino acids: CASSPRDRDMNTEAFF. CDR3 bases: TGTGCCAGCAGCCCACGGGACAGGGACATGAACACTGAAGCTTTCTTT. Combining the CDR3 with reference TRBV28 and TRBJ1-1 gives the whole variable domain DVKVTQSSRYLVKRTGEKVFLECVQDMDHENMFWYRQDPGLGLRLIYFSYDVKMKEKGDIPEGYSVSREKKERFSLILESASTNQTSMYLCASSPRDRDMNTEAFFGQGTRLTVV.

The CDR3 DNA sequence: TGTGCCAGCAGTTTAGAGGGGGCCGGAGAGACCCAGTACTTC. This gives the protein CASSLEGAGETQYF. This chain uses TRBV28 with TRBJ2-5; 7 positions agree with TRBD1. This CDR3 is built from 14 residues. Germline V gene data show CDR1 as MDHEN and CDR2 as SYDVKM. Trimming removed 2 bases from V and 4 bases from J; junction bases left unmatched: 4.

This chain's CDR3 is CATSRDYGTGEAGDGYTF. CDR3 nucleotides: TGTGCCACCAGCAGAGATTACGGGACAGGGGAAGCGGGGGATGGCTACACCTTC. The chain couples TRBV15 to TRBJ1-2, with 10 nucleotides matching TRBD1. V was clipped by 0 bases and J by 6 bases; unmatched bases: 13. This CDR3 region has 18 residues. CDR1 is LNHNV, CDR2 YYDKDF, per germline (reference sequence).

This chain connects TRBV14 to TRBJ2-1; D may be TRBD2 (6 bases). V lost 1 base and J lost 10, with 8 bases in between. Germline CDR1 SGHDN, CDR2 FVKESK. The CDR3 spans 12 residues. The CDR3 loop reads CASSQGRGEQFF. The CDR3, as DNA: TGTGCCAGCAGCCAAGGCCGGGGGGAGCAGTTCTTC.

The chain joins TRBV5-6 to TRBJ1-4; TRBD1 is a possible D gene (6 bases). Germline values: CDR1 SGHDT, CDR2 YYEEEE. The CDR3 totals 14 residues. V was shortened by 6 bases and J by 5 bases, with 14 bases between the two germline ends. The CDR3 reads CASTLGGGNEKLFF. The CDR3 DNA reads as TGTGCCAGCACCCTGGGGGGGGGCAATGAAAAACTGTTTTTT.

The V call is TRBV11-2, the J call TRBJ1-2; no clear D gene. Looked up from germline, CDR1 is SGHAT and CDR2 is FQNNGV. The ends were cut back, 1 base at V and 2 bases at J, with 14 bases in the middle. The CDR3 totals 16 residues. CDR3 sequence: CASSLVGQLQNYGYTF. The DNA for the CDR3 is TGTGCCAGCAGCTTAGTAGGTCAGCTACAGAACTATGGCTACACCTTC.

The rearrangement uses TRBV6-5 and TRBJ2-3; no clear D gene. The CDR3 sequence is 15 residues long. V dropped 2 bases and J dropped 2 bases, with 11 bases sitting between them. Germline CDR1 and CDR2: MNHEY and SVGAGI. CDR3 sequence (DNA): TGTGCCAGCAGTTACGGGCAGAGATTCACAGATACGCAGTATTTT. This codes for CASSYGQRFTDTQYF.

This clone was seen more than once but under ten times. The chain couples TRBV10-3 to TRBJ1-1; D is uncertain. V was pared by 6 bases and J by 8 bases, with 16 bases between. CDR3 length: 13 amino acids. In germline, CDR1 is ENHRY, CDR2 SYGVKD. The CDR3 protein is CAIRALGEEEAFF. As DNA, the CDR3 is TGTGCCATCAGGGCCCTAGGCGAAGAGGAAGCTTTCTTT.

V gene TRBV5-4 combines with J gene TRBJ2-6, with a weak D call TRBD2 (6 bases). The germline V gene encodes CDR1 SGHNT and CDR2 YYREEE (reference sequence). Trimming cost V 3 bases and J 0 bases, with 7 bases left between them. The CDR3 has 15 amino acids. The CDR3 region is CASSYGSSGANVLTF. DNA for the CDR3: TGTGCCAGCAGCTACGGGAGCTCTGGGGCCAACGTCCTGACTTTC.

CDR3 amino acids: CASSLTGTSFGEQFF. DNA of the CDR3: TGTGCCAGCAGCCTCACCGGGACTAGTTTCGGTGAGCAGTTCTTC. The chain recombines TRBV13 with TRBJ2-1, with 8 bases matching TRBD2. The junction had 12 bases not matched to a gene; V was cut back by 5 bases and J by 9 bases. The CDR3 consists of 15 residues. The germline CDR1 and CDR2 sequences are PRHDT and FYEKMQ (reference sequence).

Details on this clone: The same CDR3 is also encoded by other DNA sequences in this sample. The chain has TRBV27 and TRBJ1-1; D is unresolved. V lost 3 bases to trimming and J lost 4 bases, with 9 bases between them. This CDR3 has 13 amino acids. Germline V gene lookup returns CDR1 MNHEY and CDR2 SMNVEV (reference sequence). The CDR3 loop reads CASSLPGFTEAFF. The CDR3 nucleotides are TGTGCCAGCAGTTTGCCGGGTTTCACTGAAGCTTTCTTT.

The chain couples TRBV27 to TRBJ2-7; perhaps TRBD1 as D (5 bases). With 4 bases removed from V and 2 bases from J, the gap between germline ends came to 15 bases. The CDR3 extends over 15 amino acids. Germline CDR1 is MNHEY and CDR2 is SMNVEV (reference sequence). The CDR3 sequence: CASSSLDRRTYEQYF. In nucleotides, the CDR3 is TGTGCCAGCAGTTCCCTAGACAGACGAACCTACGAGCAGTACTTC.

The V and J genes are TRBV29-1 and TRBJ2-7; perhaps TRBD1 as D (6 bases). V lost 4 bases and J lost 5, with 15 bases in between. Germline V gene sequence: CDR1 SQVTM, CDR2 ANQGSEA. The CDR3 has 13 amino acids. CDR3 loop: CSVGYRVDHEQYF. CDR3 DNA sequence: TGCAGCGTTGGGTACAGGGTGGACCACGAGCAGTACTTC.

The chain links TRBV14 to TRBJ1-1; maybe TRBD1 (5 bases). Trimming shortened V by 1 base and J by 9 bases, and 12 bases separated the two germline ends. The CDR3 covers 13 residues. CDR1 and CDR2 (germline): SGHDN, FVKESK. The CDR3 region has the DNA TGTGCCAGCAGCCAAGTTTCGTCAGGGCAAGCTTTCTTT. Encoded protein: CASSQVSSGQAFF.

The chain couples TRBV4-1 to TRBJ1-4, with unresolved D. Trimming left V 0 bases short and J 5 bases short, with 7 bases between. The germline V gene has CDR1 MGHRA and CDR2 YSYEKL. The CDR3 loop spans 14 amino acids. CDR3 region: CASSQDQANEKLFF. As DNA, the CDR3 is TGCGCCAGCAGCCAAGATCAAGCGAATGAAAAACTGTTTTTT.

The genes are TRBV5-3 and TRBJ2-7; D possibly corresponds to TRBD2 (5 bases). TRBV5-3 is designated an ORF whose function remains uncertain. The CDR3 runs to 14 residues. Trimming cost V 6 bases and J 3 bases, with 16 bases left between them. The CDR3 DNA is TGTGCCAGAACCCCCGGGAAGGGAAACTACGAGCAGTACTTC. Translation: CARTPGKGNYEQYF.

V is TRBV6-5 and J is TRBJ1-1, with 8 positions matching TRBD1. The CDR3 sequence is 13 residues long. Germline loops: CDR1 MNHEY, CDR2 SVGAGI. Germline trimming cut 5 bases from V and 2 bases from J; bases unmatched to any gene: 1. The CDR3 region has the DNA TGTGCCAGCAGTGGACAGGGAAACACTGAAGCTTTCTTT. Amino acids: CASSGQGNTEAFF.

The CDR3 spells CASSLETRSSGNTIYF. As DNA, the CDR3 is TGTGCCAGCAGCTTAGAGACCCGGAGCTCTGGAAACACCATATATTTT. V gene TRBV11-2 combines with J gene TRBJ1-3; D is undetermined. This CDR3 comprises 16 residues. V was cut by 0 bases and J by 0 bases, with 9 bases left in between. Germline V gene sequence: CDR1 SGHAT, CDR2 FQNNGV.

V is TRBV27 and J is TRBJ2-1; 12 positions match TRBD2. Trimming cost V 5 bases and J 8 bases; bases outside gene matches: 7. The CDR3 is made up of 15 amino acids. Germline CDR1 MNHEY, CDR2 SMNVEV (reference sequence). This CDR3 is CASSLTSGSGDEQFF. CDR3 nucleotide sequence: TGTGCCAGCAGTCTGACTAGCGGGAGTGGGGATGAGCAGTTCTTC.